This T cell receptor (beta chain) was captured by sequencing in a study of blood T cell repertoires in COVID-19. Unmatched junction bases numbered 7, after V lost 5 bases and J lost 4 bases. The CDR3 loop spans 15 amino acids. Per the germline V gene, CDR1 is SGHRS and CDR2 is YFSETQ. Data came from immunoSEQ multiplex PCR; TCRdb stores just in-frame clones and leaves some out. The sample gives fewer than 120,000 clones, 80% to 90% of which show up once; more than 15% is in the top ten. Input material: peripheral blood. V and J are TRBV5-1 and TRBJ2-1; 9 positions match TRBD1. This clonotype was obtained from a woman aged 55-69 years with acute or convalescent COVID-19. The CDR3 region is CASRPGQGPYNEQFF. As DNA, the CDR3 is TGCGCCAGCAGACCAGGACAGGGGCCTTACAATGAGCAGTTCTTC.